One and the same sample provided the 5 T cell receptor beta chains below, sequenced in a study of blood T cell repertoires in COVID-19. Only in-frame clones appear in the TCRdb table, and some are missing; sequencing was by immunoSEQ multiplex PCR. The top ten hold approximately 12% of the sample, which has more than 100,000 clones, roughly 80% seen once. The sequencing input was peripheral blood. These receptors originate from a human donor in a cohort sampled during active COVID-19.

J is TRBJ1-1 and V is TRBV29-1, with unresolved D. V gave up 4 bases and J gave up 3 bases, with 9 bases separating them. The CDR3 is 12 amino acids. The germline V gene encodes CDR1 SQVTM and CDR2 ANQGSEA. The CDR3 nucleotides are TGCAGCGTTGCAGTAAGTTACACTGAAGCTTTCTTT. Amino acid sequence: CSVAVSYTEAFF.

A single count supports this clone. The chain links TRBV2 to TRBJ1-2; 7 bases fit TRBD1. V was pared by 6 bases and J by 7 bases, with 14 bases of the junction left unmatched. Germline lookup yields CDR1 SNHLY and CDR2 FYNNEI. This CDR3 is built from 15 residues. As DNA, the CDR3 is TGTGCCAGCAGATTACAGGGGAAAAGGGACTCTGGCTACACCTTC. Encoded protein: CASRLQGKRDSGYTF.

The V and J genes are TRBV7-2 and TRBJ1-1; TRBD1 matches 7 bases. The V and J ends lost 5 bases and 1 base, in that order; junction bases with no gene match: 13. The CDR3 has 17 residues. The germline CDR1 and CDR2 sequences are SGHTA and FQGNSA. CDR3 in amino acids: CASSTSRQGLRNTEAFF. The CDR3 DNA follows: TGTGCCAGCAGCACCTCCCGACAGGGATTGAGGAACACTGAAGCTTTCTTT.

The chain is built from TRBV3-1 (or the pseudogene TRBV3-2) and TRBJ1-4; D unresolved. Trimming took 2 bases from V and 5 from J, leaving 3 bases between them. Germline loops: CDR1 LGHDT, CDR2 YNNKEL (reference sequence). The CDR3 extends over 12 amino acids. The CDR3 nucleotides are TGTGCCAGCAGCCAAATAAATGAAAAACTGTTTTTT. It specifies CASSQINEKLFF.

The V and J genes are TRBV19 and TRBJ2-6; maybe TRBD1 (6 bases). V dropped 7 bases and J dropped 2 bases, with 21 bases sitting between them. CDR1 is LNHDA and CDR2 is SQIVND in the germline V gene (reference sequence). This CDR3 spans 18 amino acids. The CDR3 region is CASTKTTRQATGANVLTF. For the CDR3, the DNA is TGTGCCAGTACCAAAACGACACGACAGGCCACTGGGGCCAACGTCCTGACTTTC.